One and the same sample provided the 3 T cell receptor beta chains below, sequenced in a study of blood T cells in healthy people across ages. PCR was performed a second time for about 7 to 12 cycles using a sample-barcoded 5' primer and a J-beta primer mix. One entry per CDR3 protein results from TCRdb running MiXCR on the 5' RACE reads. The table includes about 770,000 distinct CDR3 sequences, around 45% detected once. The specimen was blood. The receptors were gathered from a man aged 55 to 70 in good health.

The CDR3 here is CASSPDPLAGTEQFF. CDR3 in DNA: TGTGCCAGCAGTCCGGACCCCCTAGCGGGGACTGAGCAGTTCTTC. The chain is built from TRBV12-3 or TRBV12-4 and TRBJ2-1, with TRBD2 matching over 9 bases. The trim removed 5 bases at V and 9 bases at J, leaving 11 bases unmatched. The CDR3 runs to 15 residues.

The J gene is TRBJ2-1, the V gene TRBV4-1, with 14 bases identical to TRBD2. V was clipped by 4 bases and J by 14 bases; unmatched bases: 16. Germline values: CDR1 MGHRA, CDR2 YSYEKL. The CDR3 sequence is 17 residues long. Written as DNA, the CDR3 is TGCGCCAGCAGCCGAATTTCGACTAGCGGGAGGGCCCGGGCGGAGTTCTTC. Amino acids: CASSRISTSGRARAEFF.

CDR3 sequence (DNA): TGCAGCGCCAAGAGCAAGATGGGGAGCTCCTACGAGCAGTACTTC. It codes for CSAKSKMGSSYEQYF. The chain joins TRBV29-1 to TRBJ2-7; tentatively, D is TRBD2 (5 bases). The CDR3 length is 15 residues. With 7 bases removed from V and 0 bases from J, the gap between germline ends came to 19 bases. Germline V gene data show CDR1 as SQVTM and CDR2 as ANQGSEA.